Below are 2 T cell receptor beta chains sequenced from a single sample in a study of blood T cell repertoires in COVID-19. Assay used: immunoSEQ multiplex PCR; TCRdb lists only in-frame clones, some missing. The sample consists of about 110,000 clones, roughly 80% of them appearing once. The source material was peripheral blood. The receptors were sampled from a man aged 65-85 years with active or convalescent COVID-19.

As for this clone: Possible read error: a much larger clone is one base away. The J gene is TRBJ2-1, the V gene TRBV5-4, with TRBD1 matching over 9 bases. J was trimmed by 5 bases and V by 0 bases; bases with no gene match: 0. CDR3 size: 14 residues. The germline V gene encodes CDR1 SGHNT and CDR2 YYREEE (reference sequence). The DNA of the CDR3 is TGTGCCAGCAGCTTGGGGGACAGGGACAATGAGCAGTTCTTC. Protein product: CASSLGDRDNEQFF.

This chain uses TRBV28 with TRBJ1-2, with unresolved D. The CDR3 has 12 amino acids. CDR1 and CDR2 from the germline V gene are MDHEN and SYDVKM. V was trimmed by 1 base and J by 5 bases, leaving 5 bases between them. CDR3 DNA: TGTGCCAGCAGTTTATCTCAGTATGGCTACACCTTC. Amino acid sequence: CASSLSQYGYTF.